This record looks at one T cell receptor beta chain sequence and its context. Here immunoSEQ multiplex PCR was the method, and the copy in TCRdb shows in-frame clones only, minus some. This table holds roughly 400,000 clones, around 90% found once. This record comes from a study of control samples from healthy donors and cancer patients. With 2 bases clipped from V and 5 bases from J, the junction kept 1 base outside the gene matches. The CDR3 runs 14 residues. From germline, CDR1 is LNHDA and CDR2 SQIVND (reference sequence). The sample was PBMCs. This receptor was taken from a man aged 40-55 years with head and neck cancer. The rearrangement links TRBV19 to TRBJ1-5, with 9 nucleotides matching TRBD1. The CDR3 DNA sequence: TGTGCCAGTAGTATAAGGACAGGGGATCAGCCCCAGCATTTT. It encodes CASSIRTGDQPQHF.